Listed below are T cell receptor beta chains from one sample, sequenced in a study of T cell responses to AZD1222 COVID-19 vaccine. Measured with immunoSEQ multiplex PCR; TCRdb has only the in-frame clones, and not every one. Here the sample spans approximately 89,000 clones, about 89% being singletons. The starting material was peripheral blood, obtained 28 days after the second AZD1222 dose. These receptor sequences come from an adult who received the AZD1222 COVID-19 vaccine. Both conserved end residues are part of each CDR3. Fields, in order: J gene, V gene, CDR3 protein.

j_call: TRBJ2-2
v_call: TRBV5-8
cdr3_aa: CASSLGSLLRTGELFF

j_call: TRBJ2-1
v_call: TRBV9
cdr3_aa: CASSVVVAGVGEQFF

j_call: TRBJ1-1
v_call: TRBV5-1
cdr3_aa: CASSLVGTEAFF

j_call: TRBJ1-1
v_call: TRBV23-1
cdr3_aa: CASSRFYTEAFF

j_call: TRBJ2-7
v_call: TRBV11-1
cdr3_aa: CASSLTWTDYEQYF

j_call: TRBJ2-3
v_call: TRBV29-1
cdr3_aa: CSVGRREIGTDTQYF

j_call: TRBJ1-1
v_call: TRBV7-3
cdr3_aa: CASSLSRGNTEAFF

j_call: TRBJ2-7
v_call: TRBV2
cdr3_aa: CASNPQTGSYEQYF

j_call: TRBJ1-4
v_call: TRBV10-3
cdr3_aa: CAISGSTNEKLFF

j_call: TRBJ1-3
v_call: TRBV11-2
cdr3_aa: CASSLPASRNTIYF

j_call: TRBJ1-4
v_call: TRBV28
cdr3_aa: CASSSTGPPNEKLFF

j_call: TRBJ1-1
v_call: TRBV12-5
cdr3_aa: CASGTETGAEAFF

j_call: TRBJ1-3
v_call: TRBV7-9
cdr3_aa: CASRFGLDRISGNTIYF

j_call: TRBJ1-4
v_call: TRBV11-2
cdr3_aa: CASSLVGGAQNPFF

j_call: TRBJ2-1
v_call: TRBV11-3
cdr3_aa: CASSLGPSSGSYNEQFF

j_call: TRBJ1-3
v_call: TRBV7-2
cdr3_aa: CASSPQLLSGNTIYF

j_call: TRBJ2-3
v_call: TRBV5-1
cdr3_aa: CASSLQAALSTDTQYF

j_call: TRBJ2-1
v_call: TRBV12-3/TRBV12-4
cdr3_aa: CASSQSRQGEQFF

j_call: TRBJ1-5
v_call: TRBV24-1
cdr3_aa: CATSFSSNQPQHF

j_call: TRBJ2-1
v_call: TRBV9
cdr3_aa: CASRPIGGSSYNEQFF

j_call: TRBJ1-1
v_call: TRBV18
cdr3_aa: CASSPEGRYTEAFF

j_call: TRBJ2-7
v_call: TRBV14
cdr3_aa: CASSQGTYEQYF